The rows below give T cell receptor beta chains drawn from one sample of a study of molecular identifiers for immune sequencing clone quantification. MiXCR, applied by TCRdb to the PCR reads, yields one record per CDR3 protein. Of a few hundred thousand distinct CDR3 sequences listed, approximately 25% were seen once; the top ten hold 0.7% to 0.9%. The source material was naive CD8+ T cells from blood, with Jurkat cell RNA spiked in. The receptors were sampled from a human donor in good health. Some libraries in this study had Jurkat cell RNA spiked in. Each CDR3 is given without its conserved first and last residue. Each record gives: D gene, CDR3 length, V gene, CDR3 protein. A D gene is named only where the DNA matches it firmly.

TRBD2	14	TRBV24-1	ATSDVALAGYNEQF
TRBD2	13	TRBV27	ASSLAGLAYNEQF
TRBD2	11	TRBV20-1	SARTSGVVEQY
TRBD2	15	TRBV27	ASSPIVLAGGGNEQF
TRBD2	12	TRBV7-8	ASSYQAGSYEQY
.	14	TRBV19	ASSIVPNIGNTGAF
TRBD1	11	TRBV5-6	ASSIGTGPEAF
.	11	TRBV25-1	ASSESVQETQY
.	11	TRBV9	ASSVGGETEAF
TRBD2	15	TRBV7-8	ASSLNKVGLAISTQY